This is a list of T cell receptor beta chains from one sample in a study of response to subunit inactivated influenza vaccine. MiXCR, run by TCRdb on the RT-PCR reads, gives a single entry per CDR3 protein. Among 150,000 to 200,000 distinct CDR3 sequences, about 11% were seen once, and the ten largest hold under 15%. The material sequenced was non-naive T cells sorted from PBMCs, taken 45 days after vaccination. The source is a man between 45 and 60 years old who received an inactivated influenza vaccine. The CDR3 runs from the conserved cysteine through the conserved F or W. The D gene is left open where the match is weak. Where a row states a size, it is once, few, many or the class of an expanded clone; other rows omit it.

CDR3 protein,CDR3 DNA,V gene,CDR3 length,clone size,D gene,J gene
CASSSGLGPETQYF,TGTGCCAGCAGCTCAGGACTTGGGCCAGAGACCCAGTACTTC,TRBV7-2,14,few,-,TRBJ2-5
CASSNPPGEQFF,TGTGCCAGCAGCAACCCACCAGGGGAGCAGTTCTTC,TRBV6-2/TRBV6-3,12,many,-,TRBJ2-1
CASYGPGAGELFF,TGTGCCAGCTATGGACCAGGGGCCGGGGAGCTGTTTTTT,TRBV28,13,many,-,TRBJ2-2
CASSYRAGQPQHF,TGTGCCAGCAGTTACAGGGCCGGACAGCCCCAGCATTTT,TRBV6-6,13,-,-,TRBJ1-5
CASSKRDTQETQYF,TGTGCCAGCAGCAAAAGGGACACCCAAGAGACCCAGTACTTC,TRBV6-2/TRBV6-3,14,few,-,TRBJ2-5
CSVLLVAGNQPQHF,TGCAGCGTTCTTTTGGTTGCAGGCAATCAGCCCCAGCATTTT,TRBV29-1,14,many,-,TRBJ1-5
CASSFPLPRASSLSYNEQFF,TGTGCCAGCAGTTTCCCGCTTCCGCGGGCTAGCTCCCTCTCCTACAATGAGCAGTTCTTC,TRBV28,20,many,-,TRBJ2-1
CASSPLWTGGEQYF,TGTGCCAGCAGCCCATTATGGACAGGGGGGGAGCAGTACTTC,TRBV28,14,many,TRBD1,TRBJ2-7
CASSQDPGVYVDTQYF,TGCGCCAGCAGCCAAGATCCGGGGGTGTACGTGGATACGCAGTATTTT,TRBV4-3,16,few,-,TRBJ2-3
CASSFGGQGYGYTF,TGTGCCAGCAGCTTCGGGGGACAGGGTTATGGCTACACCTTC,TRBV12-3/TRBV12-4,14,few,TRBD1,TRBJ1-2
CASSLQGQGILFF,TGTGCCAGCAGTCTGCAAGGACAGGGGATTCTGTTCTTC,TRBV6-4,13,-,TRBD1,TRBJ2-1
CASSRAGESYEQYF,TGTGCCAGCAGTCGAGCGGGGGAGTCCTACGAGCAGTACTTC,TRBV2,14,few,TRBD2,TRBJ2-7
CSAGYRGAGTDTQYF,TGCAGTGCTGGATACAGGGGGGCCGGCACAGATACGCAGTATTTT,TRBV20-1,15,many,TRBD1,TRBJ2-3
CASSPGRDANYGYTF,TGTGCCAGCTCACCGGGCCGGGACGCTAACTATGGCTACACCTTC,TRBV18,15,-,-,TRBJ1-2
CASSYLSGTGLRDTQYF,TGTGCCAGCAGTTACTTATCCGGGACAGGGCTAAGAGATACGCAGTATTTT,TRBV6-5,17,few,TRBD1,TRBJ2-3
CASSFLPGSGELFF,TGTGCCAGCAGTTTCCTTCCGGGATCCGGGGAGCTGTTTTTT,TRBV12-3/TRBV12-4,14,few,-,TRBJ2-2
CASSKGQYNSPLHF,TGTGCCAGCAGCAAGGGACAGTATAATTCACCCCTCCACTTT,TRBV3-1,14,few,TRBD1,TRBJ1-6
CASSISQSTDTQNF,TGCGCCAGCAGCATTTCCCAGAGCACAGATACGCAGAATTTT,TRBV4-1,14,-,-,TRBJ2-3
CASSYSFSSSYNEQFF,TGTGCCAGCAGTTACTCGTTTTCAAGCTCCTACAATGAGCAGTTCTTC,TRBV6-5,16,few,-,TRBJ2-1
CASSSYNRDGYTF,TGTGCCAGCAGCTCATACAACAGGGATGGCTACACCTTC,TRBV7-9,13,many,-,TRBJ1-2
CASSRRDRGYEQYF,TGCGCCAGCAGCAGAAGGGACAGGGGCTACGAGCAGTACTTC,TRBV4-1,14,-,TRBD1,TRBJ2-7
CASSLSRGRSYNSPLHF,TGTGCCAGCAGTTTATCTCGGGGACGCTCCTATAATTCACCCCTCCACTTT,TRBV27,17,few,-,TRBJ1-6
CASEGQVSYEQYF,TGTGCCAGCGAAGGACAGGTTTCCTACGAGCAGTACTTC,TRBV6-6,13,few,TRBD1,TRBJ2-7
CSASTHSPLHF,TGCAGTGCTTCGACACATTCACCCCTCCACTTT,TRBV20-1,11,-,-,TRBJ1-6
CASSDRGLQETQYF,TGTGCCAGCAGTGACCGAGGGCTCCAAGAGACCCAGTACTTC,TRBV2,14,many,-,TRBJ2-5